One sample yielded the 29 T cell receptor beta chains listed below, sequenced in a study of blood T cell repertoires in COVID-19. Profiling relied on immunoSEQ multiplex PCR, and the TCRdb table lists in-frame clones only, not all of them. Among a few hundred thousand clones listed, around 88% were seen once. Sample: peripheral blood. The receptor set was obtained from a woman in her 30s who had recovered from COVID-19.

Notes on this clone: At the DNA level, this CDR3 is encoded by other sequences in the same sample as well. This chain connects TRBV6-2 or TRBV6-3 to TRBJ2-1, with a weak D call TRBD2 (5 bases). V lost 2 bases, J lost 5 bases, and 7 bases lay in between. The CDR3 runs 13 residues. In germline, CDR1 is MNHEY, CDR2 SVGEGT. CDR3 sequence: CASSYAGDNEQFF. The CDR3 coding sequence is TGTGCCAGCAGTTACGCCGGGGACAATGAGCAGTTCTTC.

The chain couples TRBV14 to TRBJ2-5, with TRBD1 matching over 7 bases. This CDR3 region has 12 residues. The J segment lost 12 bases and the V segment lost 5 bases, leaving 9 bases of the junction unmatched. Germline V lookup: CDR1 SGHDN, CDR2 FVKESK. In DNA form, the CDR3 reads TGTGCCAGCAGCAGACCCCGGGACAGAGAGTACTTC. Its translation: CASSRPRDREYF.

The chain recombines TRBV27 with TRBJ2-1, with 7 nucleotides matching TRBD1. The germline V gene encodes CDR1 MNHEY and CDR2 SMNVEV (reference sequence). Germline trimming cut 3 bases from V and 2 bases from J; bases unmatched to any gene: 7. The CDR3 has 16 residues. Here the CDR3 reads CASSLATGPPYNEQFF. The CDR3 DNA follows: TGTGCCAGCAGTTTGGCGACAGGGCCTCCCTACAATGAGCAGTTCTTC.

J is TRBJ2-3 and V is TRBV9, with TRBD2 matching over 7 bases. The CDR3 consists of 14 residues. Germline V gene sequence: CDR1 SGDLS, CDR2 YYNGEE. V trimming: 2 bases; J trimming: 5 bases; junction bases outside the gene matches: 5. CDR3 sequence (DNA): TGTGCCAGCAGCGTGAGCCTAGCGGTAGATACGCAGTATTTT. Translating it yields CASSVSLAVDTQYF. The whole variable domain, remainder taken from reference TRBV9 and TRBJ2-3, is DSGVTQTPKHLITATGQRVTLRCSPRSGDLSVYWYQQSLDQGLQFLIQYYNGEERAKGNILERFSAQQFPDLHSELNLSSLELGDSALYFCASSVSLAVDTQYFGPGTRLTVL.

The chain has TRBV4-3 and TRBJ1-4, with D uncertain. The CDR3 sequence is 16 residues long. V gave up 2 bases and J gave up 7 bases, with 17 bases separating them. Germline lookup yields CDR1 LGHNA and CDR2 YSLEER. CDR3 region: CASSQWRGFVSEKLFF. The CDR3 DNA reads TGCGCCAGCAGCCAATGGAGAGGGTTTGTGAGTGAAAAACTGTTTTTT.

The chain employs TRBV7-3 and TRBJ2-2, with a possible D match to TRBD1 (6 bases). This CDR3 has 13 residues. The ends were cut back, 5 bases at V and 4 bases at J, with 8 bases in the middle. CDR1 and CDR2 from the germline V gene are SGHTA and FQGTGA. The CDR3 is CASSEQGTGELFF. CDR3 nucleotide sequence: TGTGCCAGCAGCGAACAGGGCACCGGGGAGCTGTTTTTT.

This chain connects TRBV11-2 to TRBJ2-2, with a possible D match to TRBD1 (6 bases). This CDR3 has 16 amino acids. Per the germline V gene, CDR1 is SGHAT and CDR2 is FQNNGV. V was shortened by 3 bases and J by 4 bases, with 15 bases between the two germline ends. The CDR3 loop is CASSFSPGAGTGELFF. CDR3 nucleotides: TGTGCCAGCAGCTTCAGCCCAGGGGCAGGCACCGGGGAGCTGTTTTTT.

The chain is built from TRBV30 and TRBJ1-1; maybe TRBD1 (5 bases). The CDR3 totals 13 residues. Trimming pared 3 bases from V and 2 bases from J, leaving 10 bases between. The germline gives CDR1 GTSNPN, CDR2 SVGIG (reference sequence). The CDR3, as DNA: TGTGCCTGGAGCCCCCAGGGTAACACTGAAGCTTTCTTT. Protein sequence: CAWSPQGNTEAFF.

The chain couples TRBV7-9 to TRBJ2-7; 7 nucleotides agree with TRBD1. From germline, CDR1 is SEHNR and CDR2 FQNEAQ (reference sequence). V was clipped by 4 bases and J by 1 base; unmatched bases: 1. The CDR3 is 13 amino acids. CDR3 coding DNA: TGTGCCAGCAGCTCGGGACAGTCCTACGAGCAGTACTTC. The encoded protein is CASSSGQSYEQYF. Based on the CDR3 plus reference TRBV7-9 and TRBJ2-7, the full variable domain is DTGVSQNPRHKITKRGQNVTFRCDPISEHNRLYWYRQTLGQGPEFLTYFQNEAQLEKSRLLSDRFSAERPKGSFSTLEIQRTEQGDSAMYLCASSSGQSYEQYFGPGTRLTVT.

J is TRBJ2-7 and V is TRBV5-6; TRBD1 might be the D (5 bases). CDR3 length: 13 amino acids. Trimming took 1 base from V and 5 from J, leaving 10 bases between them. In germline, CDR1 is SGHDT, CDR2 YYEEEE. The chain's CDR3 is CASSLYRTNEQYF. The CDR3 region has the DNA TGTGCCAGCAGCTTGTACAGGACCAACGAGCAGTACTTC. Variable domain in full (rest from reference TRBV5-6 and TRBJ2-7): DAGVTQSPTHLIKTRGQQVTLRCSPKSGHDTVSWYQQALGQGPQFIFQYYEEEERQRGNFPDRFSGHQFPNYSSELNVNALLLGDSALYLCASSLYRTNEQYFGPGTRLTVT.

This clone was seen only a few times. This chain's CDR3 is CASSQDIGILNTIYF. In DNA, the CDR3 is TGTGCCAGCAGCCAAGATATCGGGATACTAAACACCATATATTTT. V usage is TRBV14 and J usage is TRBJ1-3; D remains unclear. V lost 0 bases and J 6 bases, leaving 12 bases between the germline ends. Germline V gene lookup returns CDR1 SGHDN and CDR2 FVKESK. CDR3 size: 15 residues.

This chain connects TRBV30 to TRBJ1-2, with 7 bases lining up with TRBD1. CDR3 length equals 15 residues. The V segment lost 7 bases and the J segment 1 base; nucleotides outside the gene matches: 12. CDR1 is GTSNPN and CDR2 is SVGIG in the germline V gene (reference sequence). The CDR3 spells CALRQGLPYNYGYTF. The CDR3 DNA reads TGTGCCTTAAGACAGGGCCTCCCCTATAACTATGGCTACACCTTC. Supplemented by reference TRBV30 and TRBJ1-2, the full variable domain reads SQTIHQWPATLVQPVGSPLSLECTVEGTSNPNLYWYRQAAGRGLQLLFYSVGIGQISSEVPQNLSASRPQDRQFILSSKKLLLSDSGFYLCALRQGLPYNYGYTFGSGTRLTVV.

Turning to this clone: Other DNA sequences within the sample encode an identical CDR3. The V gene is TRBV5-1, the J gene TRBJ2-3, with 9 bases lining up with TRBD2. Germline V gene sequence: CDR1 SGHRS, CDR2 YFSETQ. The ends lost 2 bases at V and 0 bases at J; junction bases unmatched: 1. The CDR3 is 15 residues long. The CDR3 loop reads CASSLAGGSTDTQYF. CDR3 nucleotide sequence: TGCGCCAGCAGCTTAGCGGGGGGAAGCACAGATACGCAGTATTTT.

V is TRBV7-8 and J is TRBJ1-2, with D perhaps TRBD1 (6 bases). V lost 0 bases, J lost 3 bases, and 8 bases lay in between. CDR1 is SGHVS, CDR2 FQNEAQ, per germline. The CDR3 contains 14 residues. The CDR3 protein is CASSLAGADYGYTF. The CDR3 DNA reads as TGTGCCAGCAGCTTAGCGGGGGCGGACTATGGCTACACCTTC.

The CDR3 DNA is TGTGCCAGCAGCATGCGGGGGGCTAACTATGGCTACACCTTC. Its protein is CASSMRGANYGYTF. The chain combines TRBV5-5 with TRBJ1-2; a weak D match, TRBD1 (5 bases). This CDR3 region has 14 residues. V lost 4 bases, J lost 0 bases, and 10 bases lay in between. Per germline, CDR1 SGHKS and CDR2 YYEKEE (reference sequence).

The V and J genes are TRBV4-1 and TRBJ1-2; 7 positions match TRBD1. The CDR3 extends over 18 amino acids. Germline V gene sequence: CDR1 MGHRA, CDR2 YSYEKL. V trimming: 2 bases; J trimming: 4 bases; junction bases outside the gene matches: 16. The CDR3: CASSQTTTGTASLYGYTF. In DNA, the CDR3 is TGCGCCAGCAGCCAAACCACCACCGGGACAGCTTCCCTCTATGGCTACACCTTC.

The chain uses TRBV2 and TRBJ1-1; weak D call: TRBD1 (6 bases). Germline loops: CDR1 SNHLY, CDR2 FYNNEI. Trimming stripped 0 bases from V and 11 bases from J, with 10 bases between. The CDR3 consists of 12 residues. DNA for the CDR3: TGTGCCAGCAGTGAAGCGGACAGTCGTGCTTTCTTT. It specifies CASSEADSRAFF.

The chain recombines TRBV11-2 with TRBJ1-3; D gene unclear. The V and J ends lost 1 base and 9 bases respectively, with 10 bases between them. This CDR3 has 13 amino acids. The germline CDR1 and CDR2 sequences are SGHAT and FQNNGV. The CDR3 coding sequence is TGTGCCAGCAGCTTAGGATCAAGCTTCACCATATATTTT. It encodes CASSLGSSFTIYF.

The chain couples TRBV19 to TRBJ2-7; possibly TRBD1 for D (6 bases). V lost 5 bases to trimming and J lost 4 bases, with 15 bases between them. The CDR3 has 14 residues. CDR1 LNHDA and CDR2 SQIVND come from the germline V gene (reference sequence). CDR3: CASSFGTLTYEQYF. The CDR3 DNA is TGTGCCAGTAGTTTCGGGACACTTACGTACGAGCAGTACTTC.

The chain combines TRBV20-1 with TRBJ1-3; 7 bases align to TRBD1. With V trimmed by 3 bases and J by 9 bases, 14 bases remained unmatched. This CDR3 has 15 residues. Germline V gene data show CDR1 as DFQATT and CDR2 as SNEGSKA (reference sequence). CDR3 protein: CSASSDRLTVGTIYF. The CDR3 nucleotides read TGCAGTGCTAGTTCGGACAGGTTGACGGTGGGCACCATATATTTT.

This chain uses TRBV7-2 with TRBJ2-5; 8 bases line up with TRBD1. This CDR3 is 15 amino acids long. The ends lost 5 bases at V and 5 bases at J; junction bases unmatched: 10. Germline CDR1 reads SGHTA; CDR2 reads FQGNSA. CDR3 amino acids: CASSPGTGRGETQYF. The CDR3 nucleotides are TGTGCCAGCAGCCCCGGGACAGGCCGCGGGGAGACCCAGTACTTC. The variable domain in full, completed from reference TRBV7-2 and TRBJ2-5, reads GAGVSQSPSNKVTEKGKDVELRCDPISGHTALYWYRQSLGQGLEFLIYFQGNSAPDKSGLPSDRFSAERTGGSVSTLTIQRTQQEDSAVYLCASSPGTGRGETQYFGPGTRLLVL.

V gene TRBV5-4 combines with J gene TRBJ2-5; TRBD2 aligns across 12 bases. With 0 bases clipped from V and 5 bases from J, the junction kept 8 bases outside the gene matches. Germline CDR1 is SGHNT and CDR2 is YYREEE (reference sequence). The CDR3 contains 17 residues. CDR3 loop: CASSLGRLAGARETQYF. In DNA, the CDR3 is TGTGCCAGCAGCTTGGGGAGACTAGCGGGGGCCCGGGAGACCCAGTACTTC.

The chain uses TRBV28 and TRBJ2-5, with D uncertain. V lost 5 bases to trimming and J lost 4 bases, with 11 bases between them. The CDR3 runs 13 residues. The germline gives CDR1 MDHEN, CDR2 SYDVKM. The CDR3: CASSRVVTETQYF. CDR3 bases: TGTGCCAGCAGTCGGGTTGTGACAGAGACCCAGTACTTC.

This rearrangement joins TRBV23-1 to TRBJ1-2, with a weak D call TRBD1 (5 bases). TRBV23-1 is sorted into the ORF group, with uncertain function. Trimming cost V 11 bases and J 5 bases, with 12 bases left between them. This CDR3 is built from 11 residues. The CDR3 DNA sequence: TGCGCCCCGACAGCACCGTATGGCTACACCTTC. Its translation is CAPTAPYGYTF.

V usage is TRBV28 and J usage is TRBJ1-2, with 11 bases identical to TRBD1. The germline V gene encodes CDR1 MDHEN and CDR2 SYDVKM. J gave up 4 bases and V 6 bases, and 16 bases lay outside the gene matches. This CDR3 has 18 amino acids. The CDR3 nucleotides are TGTGCCAGCAGCCTCTTCTCATCCGGGACAGGGGGACTCTATGGCTACACCTTC. Its translation is CASSLFSSGTGGLYGYTF.

This clone was picked up one time. The CDR3 region is CASTGLAGGPQETQYF. The CDR3 DNA reads TGCGCCAGTACGGGACTAGCGGGGGGGCCACAAGAGACCCAGTACTTC. The chain joins TRBV5-1 to TRBJ2-5; 16 bases map to TRBD2. The germline gives CDR1 SGHRS, CDR2 YFSETQ. V was clipped by 8 bases and J by 2 bases; unmatched bases: 6. CDR3 length: 16 amino acids. The whole variable domain, remainder taken from reference TRBV5-1 and TRBJ2-5, is KAGVTQTPRYLIKTRGQQVTLSCSPISGHRSVSWYQQTPGQGLQFLFEYFSETQRNKGNFPGRFSGRQFSNSRSEMNVSTLELGDSALYLCASTGLAGGPQETQYFGPGTRLLVL.

This chain joins TRBV9 and TRBJ2-7; TRBD1 aligns across 8 bases. The V and J ends lost 0 bases and 0 bases, in that order; junction bases with no gene match: 23. The CDR3 spans 22 residues. Per germline, CDR1 SGDLS and CDR2 YYNGEE. The CDR3 region has the DNA TGTGCCAGCAGCGTAGTTCCAGGTTCGGGCTACTTCCGGGACAGGTACTCCTACGAGCAGTACTTC. Its translation: CASSVVPGSGYFRDRYSYEQYF.

V usage is TRBV19 and J usage is TRBJ1-1, with 7 bases fitting TRBD1. With 5 bases clipped from V and 1 base from J, the junction kept 4 bases outside the gene matches. The CDR3 covers 14 residues. Germline-derived CDR1 and CDR2 are LNHDA and SQIVND (reference sequence). DNA of the CDR3: TGTGCCAGTAGTTACCGGACAGGGAACACTGAAGCTTTCTTT. Its translation: CASSYRTGNTEAFF.

The V gene is TRBV6-2 or TRBV6-3, the J gene TRBJ2-3; 10 nucleotides line up with TRBD1. V lost 5 bases, J lost 1 base, and 12 bases stayed unmatched. The CDR3 spans 18 residues. Germline lookup yields CDR1 MNHEY and CDR2 SVGEGT. The CDR3 sequence: CASSEPFSGTGGTDTQYF. The CDR3 DNA reads as TGTGCCAGCAGTGAGCCCTTTTCCGGGACAGGGGGCACAGATACGCAGTATTTT.